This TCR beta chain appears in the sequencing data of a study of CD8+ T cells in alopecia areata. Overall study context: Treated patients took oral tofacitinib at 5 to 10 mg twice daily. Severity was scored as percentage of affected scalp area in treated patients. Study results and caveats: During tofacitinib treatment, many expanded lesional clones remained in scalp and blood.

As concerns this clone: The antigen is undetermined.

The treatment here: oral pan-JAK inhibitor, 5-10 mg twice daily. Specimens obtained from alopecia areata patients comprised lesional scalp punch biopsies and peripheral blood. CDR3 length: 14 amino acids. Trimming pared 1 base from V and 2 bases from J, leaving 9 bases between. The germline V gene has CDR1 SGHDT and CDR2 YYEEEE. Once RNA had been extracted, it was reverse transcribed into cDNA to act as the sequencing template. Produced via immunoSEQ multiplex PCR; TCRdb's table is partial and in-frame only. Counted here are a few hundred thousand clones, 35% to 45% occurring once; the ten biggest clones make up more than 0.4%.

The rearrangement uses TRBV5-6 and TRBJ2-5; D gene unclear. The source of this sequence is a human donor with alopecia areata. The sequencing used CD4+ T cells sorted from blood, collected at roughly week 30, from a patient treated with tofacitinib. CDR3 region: CASSLSGRQETQYF. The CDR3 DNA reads TGTGCCAGCAGCTTGTCCGGACGGCAAGAGACCCAGTACTTC.